This TCR beta chain stems from a study of blood T cell repertoires in COVID-19. With V trimmed by 10 bases and J by 2 bases, 7 bases remained unmatched. CDR1 LNHDA and CDR2 SQIVND come from the germline V gene (reference sequence). This CDR3 has 14 residues. Assay: immunoSEQ multiplex PCR; the TCRdb copy retains only in-frame clones and omits some. Here the sample spans about 360,000 clones, roughly 86% being singletons. This chain connects TRBV19 to TRBJ1-3, with 8 bases identical to TRBD1. Sequenced: peripheral blood. The source is a human donor in a cohort sampled during active COVID-19. CDR3 bases: TGTGCCACCGAACAGGGGGTTGCTGGAAACACCATATATTTT. Translated: CATEQGVAGNTIYF.